This note documents a single TCR beta chain sequence. Its specific antigen is unknown. Base qualities are not at hand, and no much larger clone is one base apart. TCR beta CDR3 regions were amplified from RNA transcripts for repertoire sequencing. The first round was an RT-PCR using HTBI primers with the Qiagen OneStep RT-PCR kit, and this first round was followed by a second-round multiplex PCR, then size selection and purification. Sequencing of the libraries was carried out on an Illumina HiSeq2000 in paired-end mode with 100 bp reads. On the authors' methods: SOAPnuke was used to process the reads, throwing out any read that had adapters, had uncalled bases, had a mean Phred below 15, or lacked an exact constant-primer or identifier match. COPE v1.2.5 was used to merge the high-quality paired reads. Each unique nucleotide sequence was treated as a clonotype, and MiTCR v1.1 was used to align the clonotypes to the IMGT TRB V, D and J references. Analysis was restricted to V-J combinations with a frequency above 0.0001, which covered 99.2% of repertoires. A TCR clonal expansion and chaos score per V-J combination was defined as the ratio of F50 clonal expansion to chaos observed in the TCRdist matrix. Features were reduced by Welch's t-statistics and random forest to more than 10 V-J combinations, which fed a naive Bayes classifier. Thyroid-blood repertoire similarity was quantified with the Morisita-Horn index. TCRdb ran its own pipeline on the public reads, namely fastp trimming at Q25 and MiXCR clone calling, and kept in-frame beta chains. Entries that share a CDR3 protein sequence are merged under the most common genes and DNA. The V and J calls and clone size come from TCRdb's table, not from the authors' own analysis. Recorded for this sample are 740,000 or so distinct CDR3 sequences; 40% of them occurred a single time. The ten largest clones capture approximately 43% of the sample.

Relative to germline, V is 1 base shorter and J is 3 bases shorter, with 13 bases between their ends. The CDR3 runs 16 amino acids, cysteine and phenylalanine included. The retained sequence is limited to the CDR3, 48 bases, with the frame set at the first base. The germline V gene sets CDR1 to SGHTA and CDR2 to FQGNSA. This sample was included in a study of Graves' ophthalmopathy and Graves' hyperthyroidism (dated 2018 in TCRdb). The study in broad terms: Peripheral blood was collected before any treatment was given, at the time of initial diagnosis. The study used signatures of the TCR beta repertoire to tell Graves' ophthalmopathy apart from Graves' hyperthyroidism and to predict which patients would progress to ophthalmopathy. To explore V-J signatures distinguishing ophthalmopathy from hyperthyroidism, a discovery set of under 110 patients (around 44 ophthalmopathy, about 57 stable hyperthyroidism) was enrolled. Following sampling, methimazole starting at 30 mg daily was administered to hyperthyroidism patients, and high-dose intravenous methylprednisolone was administered to ophthalmopathy patients. An independent validation cohort was composed of some 18 hyperthyroidism patients and roughly 16 patients who later progressed from hyperthyroidism to ophthalmopathy. In about 6 hyperthyroidism patients, T-cell repertoires of thyroid tissue and blood were compared. In total, some 140 blood samples were TCR-sequenced: approximately 40 ophthalmopathy, some 75 hyperthyroidism and approximately 17 hyperthyroidism-to-ophthalmopathy patients.

Points the paper makes about the study in general: Most expanded thyroid clonotypes with frequency above 0.001 were also detected in blood, suggesting blood repertoires may reflect the thyroid immune response. Sample size was not statistically predetermined, and group allocation was not concealed from the investigators. In validation, the model predicted ophthalmopathy progression with more than 55% sensitivity and roughly 72% specificity; 12 predicted patients were CT-confirmed with GO in a median of approximately 6.5 months. In cross-validation, the 13-signature model distinguished ophthalmopathy from stable hyperthyroidism with about 89% sensitivity and about 81% specificity, while in the test set the corresponding values were about 80% and 75%.

Ophthalmopathy patients had moderately to severely active disease, Clinical Activity Score of at least 3, NOSPECS grade of at least 4, and disease duration under 3 months. Patients with other autoimmune diseases, uncontrolled infections, pregnancy or lactation were excluded. Diagnosis was based on clinical symptoms, serum thyroxine, TRAb, thyroid ultrasound and orbital computed tomography. Using Ficoll-Paque density gradient centrifugation, PBMCs were isolated from 10 ml of fresh peripheral blood. Total RNA was extracted using Trizol reagent, and RNA quality was checked on an Agilent 2100 Bioanalyzer.

The sequence was collected from an adult man with Graves' ophthalmopathy. The source material was peripheral blood. The chain couples TRBV7-2 to TRBJ1-5, with the identity of the D gene unclear. This receptor has the CDR3 CASSLVGPAPNQPQHF. DNA sequence: TGTGCCAGCAGCTTAGTTGGACCAGCCCCCAATCAGCCCCAGCATTTT.